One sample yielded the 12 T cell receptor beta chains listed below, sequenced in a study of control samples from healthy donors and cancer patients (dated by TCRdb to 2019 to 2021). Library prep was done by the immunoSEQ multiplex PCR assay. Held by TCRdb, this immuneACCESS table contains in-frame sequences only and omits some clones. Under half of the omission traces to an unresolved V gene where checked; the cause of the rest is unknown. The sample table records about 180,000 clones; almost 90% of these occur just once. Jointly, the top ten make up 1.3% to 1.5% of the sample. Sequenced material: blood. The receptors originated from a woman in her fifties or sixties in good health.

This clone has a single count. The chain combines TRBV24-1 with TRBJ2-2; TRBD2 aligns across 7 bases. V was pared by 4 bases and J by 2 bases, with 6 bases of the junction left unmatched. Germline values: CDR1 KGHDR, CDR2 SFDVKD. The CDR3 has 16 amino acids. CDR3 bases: TGTGCCACCAGTGACCCTCTAGCGGCAAACACCGGGGAGCTGTTTTTT. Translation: CATSDPLAANTGELFF.

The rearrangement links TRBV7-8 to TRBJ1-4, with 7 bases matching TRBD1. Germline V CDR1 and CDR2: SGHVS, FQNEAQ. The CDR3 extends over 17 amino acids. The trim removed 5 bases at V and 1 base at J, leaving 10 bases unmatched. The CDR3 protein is CASSPRQGPRTNEKLFF. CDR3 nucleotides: TGTGCCAGCAGCCCCCGACAGGGACCACGAACTAATGAAAAACTGTTTTTT.

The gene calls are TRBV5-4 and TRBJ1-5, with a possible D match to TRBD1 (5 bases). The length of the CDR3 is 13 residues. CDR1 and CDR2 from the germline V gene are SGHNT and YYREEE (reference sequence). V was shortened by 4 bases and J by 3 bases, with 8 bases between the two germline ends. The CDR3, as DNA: TGTGCCAGCAGCCTGGACAACAATCAGCCCCAGCATTTT. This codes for CASSLDNNQPQHF.

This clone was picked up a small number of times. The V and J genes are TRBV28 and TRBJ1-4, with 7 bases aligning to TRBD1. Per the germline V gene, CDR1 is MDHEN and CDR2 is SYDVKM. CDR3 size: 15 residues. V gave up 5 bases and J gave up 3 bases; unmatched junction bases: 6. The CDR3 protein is CASSLDRASNEKLFF. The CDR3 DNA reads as TGTGCCAGCAGTCTTGACAGGGCCTCTAATGAAAAACTGTTTTTT.

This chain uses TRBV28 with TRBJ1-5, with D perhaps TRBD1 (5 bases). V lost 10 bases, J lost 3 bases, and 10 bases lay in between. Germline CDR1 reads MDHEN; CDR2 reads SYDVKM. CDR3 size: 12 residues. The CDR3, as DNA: TGTGCCACCGACAGTCTCAATCAGCCCCAGCATTTT. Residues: CATDSLNQPQHF.

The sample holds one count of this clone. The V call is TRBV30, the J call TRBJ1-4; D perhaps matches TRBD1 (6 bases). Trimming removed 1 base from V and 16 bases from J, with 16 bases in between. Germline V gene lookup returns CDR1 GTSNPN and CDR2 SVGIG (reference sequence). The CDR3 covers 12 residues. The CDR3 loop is CAWSGDTRFPFF. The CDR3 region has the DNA TGTGCCTGGAGTGGGGACACCCGATTTCCGTTTTTT.

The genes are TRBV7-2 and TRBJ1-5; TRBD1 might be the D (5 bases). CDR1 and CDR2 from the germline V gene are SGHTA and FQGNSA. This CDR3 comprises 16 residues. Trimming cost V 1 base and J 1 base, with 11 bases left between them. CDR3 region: CASSLGSGISNQPQHF. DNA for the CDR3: TGTGCCAGCAGCTTAGGTTCAGGGATCAGCAATCAGCCCCAGCATTTT.

This chain's CDR3 is CASSDTLGNTQYF. The CDR3, as DNA: TGTGCCAGCAGCGATACCCTGGGTAATACGCAGTATTTT. This chain uses TRBV9 with TRBJ2-3; D unresolved. CDR3 length: 13 residues. Germline V gene lookup returns CDR1 SGDLS and CDR2 YYNGEE. V lost 3 bases and J lost 7, with 12 bases in between.

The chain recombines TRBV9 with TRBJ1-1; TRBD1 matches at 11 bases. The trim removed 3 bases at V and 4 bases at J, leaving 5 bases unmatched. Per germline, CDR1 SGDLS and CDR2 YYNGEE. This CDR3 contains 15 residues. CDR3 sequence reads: CASSAWTGGVTEAFF. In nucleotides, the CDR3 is TGTGCCAGCAGCGCCTGGACAGGGGGCGTCACTGAAGCTTTCTTT.

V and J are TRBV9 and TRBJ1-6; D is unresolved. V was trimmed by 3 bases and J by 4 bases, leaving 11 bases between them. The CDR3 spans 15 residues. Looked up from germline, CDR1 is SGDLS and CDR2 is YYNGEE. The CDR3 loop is CASSETVDYNSPLHF. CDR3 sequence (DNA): TGTGCCAGCAGCGAAACAGTGGATTATAATTCACCCCTCCACTTT.

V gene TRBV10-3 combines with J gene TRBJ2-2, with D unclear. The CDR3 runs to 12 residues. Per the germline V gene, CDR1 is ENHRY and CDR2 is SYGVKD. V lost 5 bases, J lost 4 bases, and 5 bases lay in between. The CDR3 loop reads CAISRATGELFF. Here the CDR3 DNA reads TGTGCCATCAGTCGGGCCACCGGGGAGCTGTTTTTT.

The CDR3 DNA reads as TGTGCCAGCAGTTCTCATCAAAGGGGGCGCGGGCCCGGGGAGCTGTTTTTT. Translated: CASSSHQRGRGPGELFF. The rearrangement joins TRBV27 to TRBJ2-2; 7 bases match TRBD1. J lost 6 bases, V lost 4 bases, and 14 bases had no gene match. This CDR3 has 17 amino acids. Per germline, CDR1 MNHEY and CDR2 SMNVEV (reference sequence).